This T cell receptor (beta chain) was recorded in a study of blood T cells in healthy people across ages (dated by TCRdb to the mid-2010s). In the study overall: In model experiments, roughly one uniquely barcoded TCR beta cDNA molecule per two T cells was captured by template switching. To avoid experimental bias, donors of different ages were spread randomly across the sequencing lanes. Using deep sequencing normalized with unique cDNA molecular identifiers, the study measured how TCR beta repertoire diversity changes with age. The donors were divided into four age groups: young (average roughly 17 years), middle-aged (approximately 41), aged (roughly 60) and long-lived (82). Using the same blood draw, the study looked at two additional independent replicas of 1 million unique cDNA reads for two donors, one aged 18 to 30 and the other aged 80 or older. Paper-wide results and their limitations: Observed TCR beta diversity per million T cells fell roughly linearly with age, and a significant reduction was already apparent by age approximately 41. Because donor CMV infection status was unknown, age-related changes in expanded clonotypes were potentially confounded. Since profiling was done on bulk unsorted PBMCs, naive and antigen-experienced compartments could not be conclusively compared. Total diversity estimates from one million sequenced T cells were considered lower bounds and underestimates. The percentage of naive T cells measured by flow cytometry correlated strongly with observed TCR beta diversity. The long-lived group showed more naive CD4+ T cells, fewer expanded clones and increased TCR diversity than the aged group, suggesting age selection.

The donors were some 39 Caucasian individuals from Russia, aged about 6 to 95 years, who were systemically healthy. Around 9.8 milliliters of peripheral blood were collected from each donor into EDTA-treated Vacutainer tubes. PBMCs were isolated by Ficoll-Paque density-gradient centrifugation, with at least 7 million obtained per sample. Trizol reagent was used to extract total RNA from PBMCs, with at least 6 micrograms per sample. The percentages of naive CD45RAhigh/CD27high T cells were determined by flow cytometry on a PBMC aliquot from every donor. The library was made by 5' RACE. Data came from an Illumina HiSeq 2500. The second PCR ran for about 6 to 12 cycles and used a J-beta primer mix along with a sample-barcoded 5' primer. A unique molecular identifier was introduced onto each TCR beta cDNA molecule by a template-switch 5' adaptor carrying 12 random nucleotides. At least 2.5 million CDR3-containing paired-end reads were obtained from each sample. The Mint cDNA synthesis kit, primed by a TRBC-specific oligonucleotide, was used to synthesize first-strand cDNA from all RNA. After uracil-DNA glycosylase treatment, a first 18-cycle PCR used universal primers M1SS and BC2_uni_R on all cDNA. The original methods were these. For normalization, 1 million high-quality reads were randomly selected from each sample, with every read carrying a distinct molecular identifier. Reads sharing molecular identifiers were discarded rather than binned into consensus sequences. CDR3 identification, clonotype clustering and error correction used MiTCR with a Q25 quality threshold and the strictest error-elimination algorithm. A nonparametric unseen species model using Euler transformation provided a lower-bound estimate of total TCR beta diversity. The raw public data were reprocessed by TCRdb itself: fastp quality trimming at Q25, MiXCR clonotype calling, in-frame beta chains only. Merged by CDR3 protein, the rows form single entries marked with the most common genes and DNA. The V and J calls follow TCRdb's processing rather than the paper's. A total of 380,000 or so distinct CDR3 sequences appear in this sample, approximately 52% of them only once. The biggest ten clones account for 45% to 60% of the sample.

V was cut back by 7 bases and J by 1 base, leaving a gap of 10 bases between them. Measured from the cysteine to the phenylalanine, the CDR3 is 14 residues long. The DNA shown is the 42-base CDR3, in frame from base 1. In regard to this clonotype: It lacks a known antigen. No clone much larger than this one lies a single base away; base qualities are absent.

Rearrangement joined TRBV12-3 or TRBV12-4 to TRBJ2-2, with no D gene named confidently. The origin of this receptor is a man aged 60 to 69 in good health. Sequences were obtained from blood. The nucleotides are TGTGCCAGCACCTTCCTCCAGAACACCGGGGAGCTGTTTTTT. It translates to CASTFLQNTGELFF.